Presented here are 4 T cell receptor beta chains from one specimen sequenced in a study of blood T cell repertoires in COVID-19. The repertoire was sequenced with immunoSEQ multiplex PCR; TCRdb's copy has only in-frame clones and lacks some. This sample has around 370,000 clones; roughly 89% occur once, and the top ten carry about 7%. The sample taken for sequencing was peripheral blood. The receptors here all came from a man aged 18 to 29 with active or convalescent COVID-19.

This clone was seen a few times. Additional DNA sequences in this sample encode the identical CDR3. The chain couples TRBV28 to TRBJ1-4; 9 nucleotides match TRBD1. V lost 6 bases to trimming and J lost 8 bases; unmatched junction nucleotides: 7. CDR1 and CDR2 from the germline V gene are MDHEN and SYDVKM. This CDR3 has 14 amino acids. The CDR3 here is CASRRDRVREKLFF. DNA of the CDR3: TGTGCCAGCAGACGGGACAGGGTCCGGGAAAAACTGTTTTTT.

This chain joins TRBV9 and TRBJ2-7; 11 bases agree with TRBD2. J was trimmed by 6 bases and V by 4 bases; bases with no gene match: 6. In germline, CDR1 is SGDLS, CDR2 YYNGEE. This CDR3 contains 14 residues. The DNA for the CDR3 is TGTGCCAGCAGCACTAGCGGGAGAGGCGGCGAGCAGTACTTC. This codes for CASSTSGRGGEQYF. Using reference TRBV9 and TRBJ2-7 for the parts outside the CDR3, the full variable domain is DSGVTQTPKHLITATGQRVTLRCSPRSGDLSVYWYQQSLDQGLQFLIQYYNGEERAKGNILERFSAQQFPDLHSELNLSSLELGDSALYFCASSTSGRGGEQYFGPGTRLTVT.

J is TRBJ2-7 and V is TRBV2; a weak D match, TRBD2 (5 bases). CDR3 length: 13 residues. Germline loops: CDR1 SNHLY, CDR2 FYNNEI. V lost 6 bases to trimming and J lost 5 bases, with 14 bases between them. This chain's CDR3 is CASSGLRGHEQYF. CDR3 DNA sequence: TGTGCCAGCAGCGGACTGCGCGGGCACGAGCAGTACTTC.

This clone was observed once. The chain uses TRBV5-1 and TRBJ2-3; D might be TRBD2 (6 bases). Trimming took off 0 bases at V and 4 bases at J, with 9 bases between the two ends. Germline V lookup: CDR1 SGHRS, CDR2 YFSETQ. CDR3 length equals 14 residues. The CDR3: CASSLGLEADTQYF. DNA for the CDR3: TGCGCCAGCAGCTTGGGACTAGAGGCAGATACGCAGTATTTT.